This T cell receptor beta chain was found in a study of cytomegalovirus exposure and HLA in healthy donors. The donors (healthy individuals) were bone marrow donors. To note about this clone: Antigen specificity is unknown.

13 Jbeta primers and 60 Vbeta primers were used for the PCR. Produced via immunoSEQ multiplex PCR; TCRdb's table is partial and in-frame only. Of 120,000 to 150,000 clones listed, around 85% were seen once; the top ten hold 1.2%. Trimming took 7 bases from V and 1 from J, leaving 14 bases between them. Germline values: CDR1 SGHTS, CDR2 YDEGEE. This CDR3 has 14 amino acids. Study-wide points: Later analysis identified several of the most significant clusters that appeared linked to common viral pathogens. Researchers reported from a later analysis that most CMV-associated TCR beta chains appeared HLA-restricted. Reports state that TCR beta sequences accurately predicted most subjects' HLA-A and HLA-B alleles.

Sequenced input: PBMCs. This sequence joins TRBV5-8 and TRBJ2-5, with D uncertain. This clonotype originated in a female donor in good health and CMV-seronegative. The CDR3 DNA is TGTGCCAGCGTACTTGCGCGGTCCCAAGAGACCCAGTACTTC. Its translation: CASVLARSQETQYF. Filled out from reference TRBV5-8 and TRBJ2-5, the complete variable domain reads EAGVTQSPTHLIKTRGQQATLRCSPISGHTSVYWYQQALGLGLQFLLWYDEGEERNRGNFPPRFSGRQFPNYSSELNVNALELEDSALYLCASVLARSQETQYFGPGTRLLVL.